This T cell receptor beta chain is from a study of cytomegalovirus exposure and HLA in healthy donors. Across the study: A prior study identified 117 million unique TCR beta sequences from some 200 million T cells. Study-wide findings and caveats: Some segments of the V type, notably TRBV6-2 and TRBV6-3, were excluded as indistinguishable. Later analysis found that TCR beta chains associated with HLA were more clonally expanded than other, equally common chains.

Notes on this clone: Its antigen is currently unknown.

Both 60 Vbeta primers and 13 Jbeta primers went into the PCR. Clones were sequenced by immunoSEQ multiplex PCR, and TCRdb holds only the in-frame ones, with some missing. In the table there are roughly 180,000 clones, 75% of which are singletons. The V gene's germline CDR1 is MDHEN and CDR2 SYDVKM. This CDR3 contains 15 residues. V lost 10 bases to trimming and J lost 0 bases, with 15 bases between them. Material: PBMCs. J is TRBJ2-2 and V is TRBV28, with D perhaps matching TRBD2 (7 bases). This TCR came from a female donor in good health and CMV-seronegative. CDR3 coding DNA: TGTGCCATTGCGGGGGCAAGAACGAACACCGGGGAGCTGTTTTTT. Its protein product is CAIAGARTNTGELFF.